Listed here are 6 T cell receptor beta chains from one sample, sequenced in a study of T cells in Graves' hyperthyroidism and ophthalmopathy. TCR beta CDR3 regions were amplified from RNA. When the TCR CDR3 underwent first-round RT-PCR, the HTBI primer set was used. TCRdb called the multiplex PCR reads again in MiXCR, with one record for every CDR3 protein. Of 250,000 to 300,000 distinct CDR3 sequences listed, approximately 18% are singletons. The sequenced sample consisted of blood. The receptor set was obtained from a man aged 45 to 65 with Graves' ophthalmopathy.

A few counts support this clonotype. The chain carries TRBV24-1 and TRBJ2-3, with D perhaps TRBD1 or TRBD2 (7 bases each). With 3 bases removed from V and 0 bases from J, the gap between germline ends came to 15 bases. There are 17 residues in the CDR3. CDR1 is KGHDR, CDR2 SFDVKD, per germline. The chain's CDR3 is CATSDPGRGQSTDTQYF. CDR3 DNA sequence: TGTGCCACCAGTGATCCAGGGAGGGGACAGAGCACAGATACGCAGTATTTT.

This chain joins TRBV18 and TRBJ2-7; TRBD2 aligns across 7 bases. Germline V gene lookup returns CDR1 KGHSH and CDR2 LQKENI. V gave up 1 base and J gave up 0 bases; unmatched junction bases: 6. The CDR3 has 16 amino acids. Written as DNA, the CDR3 is TGTGCCAGCTCACCACTCCTGAGCGGGGTCTCCTACGAGCAGTACTTC. As protein: CASSPLLSGVSYEQYF.

The genes are TRBV9 and TRBJ2-3; D not certain. From germline, CDR1 is SGDLS and CDR2 YYNGEE. The CDR3 has 13 residues. With 4 bases removed from V and 1 base from J, the gap between germline ends came to 7 bases. The CDR3 here is CASSPHRTDTQYF. CDR3 DNA: TGTGCCAGCAGCCCACATCGCACAGATACGCAGTATTTT. The whole variable domain, remainder taken from reference TRBV9 and TRBJ2-3, is DSGVTQTPKHLITATGQRVTLRCSPRSGDLSVYWYQQSLDQGLQFLIQYYNGEERAKGNILERFSAQQFPDLHSELNLSSLELGDSALYFCASSPHRTDTQYFGPGTRLTVL.

The chain carries TRBV15 and TRBJ2-4; tentative D call: TRBD2 (5 bases). The V and J ends lost 5 bases and 4 bases respectively, with 18 bases between them. This CDR3 has 16 amino acids. Germline lookup yields CDR1 LNHNV and CDR2 YYDKDF (reference sequence). The CDR3 sequence is CATSRRGVSEKNIQYF. For the CDR3, the DNA is TGTGCCACCAGCCGTCGTGGGGTTAGCGAGAAAAACATTCAGTACTTC.

This clonotype was counted a few times. The chain has TRBV24-1 and TRBJ2-3; 7 bases match TRBD2. J was trimmed by 2 bases and V by 3 bases; bases with no gene match: 4. The CDR3 spans 15 residues. Germline V lookup: CDR1 KGHDR, CDR2 SFDVKD. Written as DNA, the CDR3 is TGTGCCACCAGTGATAGGAGCGGGGCCACAGATACGCAGTATTTT. Its protein product is CATSDRSGATDTQYF.

The V and J genes are TRBV7-2 and TRBJ2-3; 12 bases line up with TRBD2. V trimming: 5 bases; J trimming: 3 bases; junction bases outside the gene matches: 12. This CDR3 is built from 18 residues. The germline V gene encodes CDR1 SGHTA and CDR2 FQGNSA. The CDR3 region is CASSPPGLAGPGTDTQYF. CDR3 bases: TGTGCCAGCAGCCCCCCGGGACTAGCGGGTCCAGGGACAGATACGCAGTATTTT.